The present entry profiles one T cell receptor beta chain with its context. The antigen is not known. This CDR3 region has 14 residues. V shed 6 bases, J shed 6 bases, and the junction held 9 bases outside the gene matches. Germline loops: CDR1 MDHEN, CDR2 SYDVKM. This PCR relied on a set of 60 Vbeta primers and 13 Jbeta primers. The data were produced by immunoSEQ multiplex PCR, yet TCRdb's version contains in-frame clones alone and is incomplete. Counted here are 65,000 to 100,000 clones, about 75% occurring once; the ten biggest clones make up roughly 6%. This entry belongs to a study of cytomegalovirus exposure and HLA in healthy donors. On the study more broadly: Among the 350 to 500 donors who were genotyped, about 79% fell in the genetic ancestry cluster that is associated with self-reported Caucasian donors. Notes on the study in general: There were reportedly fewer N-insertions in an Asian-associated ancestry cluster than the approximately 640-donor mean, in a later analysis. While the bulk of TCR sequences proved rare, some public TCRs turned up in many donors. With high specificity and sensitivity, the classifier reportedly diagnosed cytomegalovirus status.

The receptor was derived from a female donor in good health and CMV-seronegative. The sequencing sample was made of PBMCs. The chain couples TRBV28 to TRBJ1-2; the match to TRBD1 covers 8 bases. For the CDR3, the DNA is TGTGCCAGCAGCACTACGACAGGGGTGGATGGCTACACCTTC. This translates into CASSTTTGVDGYTF.